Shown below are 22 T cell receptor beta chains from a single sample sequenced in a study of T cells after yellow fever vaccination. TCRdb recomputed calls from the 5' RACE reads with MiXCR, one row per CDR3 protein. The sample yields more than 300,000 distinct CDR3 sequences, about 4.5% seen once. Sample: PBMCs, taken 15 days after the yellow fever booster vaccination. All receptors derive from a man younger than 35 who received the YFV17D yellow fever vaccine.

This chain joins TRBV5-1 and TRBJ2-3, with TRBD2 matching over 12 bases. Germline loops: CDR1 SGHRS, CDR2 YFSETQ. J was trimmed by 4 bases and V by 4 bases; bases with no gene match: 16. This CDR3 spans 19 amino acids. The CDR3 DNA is TGCGCCAGCAGCCCGGTGGGGCTAGCGGGGGGGCGGGTCGCAGATACGCAGTATTTT. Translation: CASSPVGLAGGRVADTQYF.

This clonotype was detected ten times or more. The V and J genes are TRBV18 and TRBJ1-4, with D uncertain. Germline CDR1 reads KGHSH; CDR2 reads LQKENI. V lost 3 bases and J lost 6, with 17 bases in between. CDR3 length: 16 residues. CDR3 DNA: TGTGCCAGCTCACCGACTACAAGGACTGGGGATGAAAAACTGTTTTTT. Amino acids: CASSPTTRTGDEKLFF.

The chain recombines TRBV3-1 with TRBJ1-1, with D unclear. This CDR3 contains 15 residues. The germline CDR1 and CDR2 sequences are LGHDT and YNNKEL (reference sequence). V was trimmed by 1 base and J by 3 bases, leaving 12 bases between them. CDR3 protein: CASSQGRLRHTEAFF. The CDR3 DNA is TGTGCCAGCAGCCAAGGGCGGTTGAGACACACTGAAGCTTTCTTT.

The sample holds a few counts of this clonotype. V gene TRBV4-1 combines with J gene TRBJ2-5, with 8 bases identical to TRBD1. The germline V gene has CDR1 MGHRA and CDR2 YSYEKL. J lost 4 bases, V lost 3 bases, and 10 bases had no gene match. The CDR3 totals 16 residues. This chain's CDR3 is CASSQGTGGGGETQYF. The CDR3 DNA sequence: TGCGCCAGCAGCCAGGGTACAGGGGGTGGTGGAGAGACCCAGTACTTC.

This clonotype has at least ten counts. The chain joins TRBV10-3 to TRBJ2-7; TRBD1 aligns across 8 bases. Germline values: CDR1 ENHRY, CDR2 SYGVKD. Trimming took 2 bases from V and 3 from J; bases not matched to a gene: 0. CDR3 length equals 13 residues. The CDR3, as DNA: TGTGCCATCAGTGAGGGACAGGGCTACGAGCAGTACGTC. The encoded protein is CAISEGQGYEQYV.

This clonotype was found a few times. CDR3 DNA: TGCAGTGCTAGAGGCGGGACTAGCGGTTACAATGAGCAGTTCTTC. It translates to CSARGGTSGYNEQFF. The V gene is TRBV20-1, the J gene TRBJ2-1, with 11 positions matching TRBD2. The V and J ends lost 1 base and 4 bases, in that order; junction bases with no gene match: 3. The CDR3 length is 15 residues. CDR1 is DFQATT, CDR2 SNEGSKA, per germline (reference sequence).

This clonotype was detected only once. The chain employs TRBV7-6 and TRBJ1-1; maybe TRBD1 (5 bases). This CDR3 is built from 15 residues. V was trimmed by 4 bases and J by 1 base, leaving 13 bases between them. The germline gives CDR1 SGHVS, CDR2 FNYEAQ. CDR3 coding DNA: TGTGCCAGCAGCTCATGGGACTATCGGAACACTGAAGCTTTCTTT. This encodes CASSSWDYRNTEAFF.

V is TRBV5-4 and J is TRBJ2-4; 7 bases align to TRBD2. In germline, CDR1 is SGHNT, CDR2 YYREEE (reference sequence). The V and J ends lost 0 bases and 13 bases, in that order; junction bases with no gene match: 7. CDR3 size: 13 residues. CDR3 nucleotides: TGTGCCAGCAGCTTGGCCGGGGCGGGGGTACAGTACTTC. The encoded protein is CASSLAGAGVQYF.

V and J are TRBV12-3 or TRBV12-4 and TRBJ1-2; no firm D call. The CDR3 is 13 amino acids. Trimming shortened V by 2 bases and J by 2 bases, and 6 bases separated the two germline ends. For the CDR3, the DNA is TGTGCCAGCAGTTTACCGCCAAACTATGGCTACACCTTC. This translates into CASSLPPNYGYTF.

DNA of the CDR3: TGTGCCACCAGTGATTTAGGCGATACGCAGTATTTT. Amino acid sequence: CATSDLGDTQYF. The chain employs TRBV24-1 and TRBJ2-3; D uncertain. Germline loops: CDR1 KGHDR, CDR2 SFDVKD. The CDR3 runs 12 residues. V dropped 1 base and J dropped 6 bases, with 4 bases sitting between them.

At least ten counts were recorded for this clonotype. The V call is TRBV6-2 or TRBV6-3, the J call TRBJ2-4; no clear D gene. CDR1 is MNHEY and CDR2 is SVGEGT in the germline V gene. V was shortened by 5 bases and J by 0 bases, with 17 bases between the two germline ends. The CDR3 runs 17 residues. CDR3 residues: CASSGPLELAAKNIQYF. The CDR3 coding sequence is TGTGCCAGCAGTGGGCCGTTGGAGCTTGCAGCCAAAAACATTCAGTACTTC.

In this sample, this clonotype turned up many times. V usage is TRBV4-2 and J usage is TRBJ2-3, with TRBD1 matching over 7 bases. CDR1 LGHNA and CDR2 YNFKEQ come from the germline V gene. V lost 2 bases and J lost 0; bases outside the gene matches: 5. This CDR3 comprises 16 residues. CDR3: CASSQLGQSSTDTQYF. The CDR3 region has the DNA TGTGCCAGCAGCCAACTGGGACAGTCTAGCACAGATACGCAGTATTTT.

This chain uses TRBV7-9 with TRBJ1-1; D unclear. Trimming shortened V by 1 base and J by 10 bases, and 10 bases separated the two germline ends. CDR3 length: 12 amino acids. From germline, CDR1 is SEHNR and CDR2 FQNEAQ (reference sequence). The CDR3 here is CASSLEIAPAFF. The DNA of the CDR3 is TGTGCCAGCAGCTTAGAGATCGCCCCAGCTTTCTTT.

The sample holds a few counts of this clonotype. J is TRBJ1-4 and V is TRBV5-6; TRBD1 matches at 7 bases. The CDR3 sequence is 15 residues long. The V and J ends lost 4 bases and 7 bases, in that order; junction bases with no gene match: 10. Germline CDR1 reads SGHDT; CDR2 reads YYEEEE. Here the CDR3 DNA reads TGTGCCAGCAGCGGGGAAACAGGGGATGGTGAAAAACTGTTTTTT. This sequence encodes CASSGETGDGEKLFF. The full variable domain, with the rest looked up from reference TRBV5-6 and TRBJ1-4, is DAGVTQSPTHLIKTRGQQVTLRCSPKSGHDTVSWYQQALGQGPQFIFQYYEEEERQRGNFPDRFSGHQFPNYSSELNVNALLLGDSALYLCASSGETGDGEKLFFGSGTQLSVL.

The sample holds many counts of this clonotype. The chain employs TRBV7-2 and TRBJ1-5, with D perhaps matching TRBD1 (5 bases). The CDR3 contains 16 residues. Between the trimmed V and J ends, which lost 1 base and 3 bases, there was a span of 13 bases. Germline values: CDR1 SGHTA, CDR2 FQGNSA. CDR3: CASSLVGGNTNQPQHF. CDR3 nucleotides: TGTGCCAGCAGCTTAGTTGGGGGAAACACCAATCAGCCCCAGCATTTT. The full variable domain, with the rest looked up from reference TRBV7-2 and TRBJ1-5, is GAGVSQSPSNKVTEKGKDVELRCDPISGHTALYWYRQSLGQGLEFLIYFQGNSAPDKSGLPSDRFSAERTGGSVSTLTIQRTQQEDSAVYLCASSLVGGNTNQPQHFGDGTRLSIL.

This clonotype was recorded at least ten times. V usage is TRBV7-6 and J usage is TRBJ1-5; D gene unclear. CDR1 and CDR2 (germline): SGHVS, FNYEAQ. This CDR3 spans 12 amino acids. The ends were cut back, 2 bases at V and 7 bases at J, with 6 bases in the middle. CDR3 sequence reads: CASSLWRQPQHF. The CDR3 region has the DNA TGTGCCAGCAGCTTATGGAGGCAGCCCCAGCATTTT.

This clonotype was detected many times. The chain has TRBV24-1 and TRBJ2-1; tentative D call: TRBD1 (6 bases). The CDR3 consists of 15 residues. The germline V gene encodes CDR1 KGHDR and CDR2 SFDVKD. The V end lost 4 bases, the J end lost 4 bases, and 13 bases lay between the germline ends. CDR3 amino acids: CATSDQGKGYNEQFF. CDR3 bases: TGTGCCACCAGTGACCAGGGGAAGGGTTACAATGAGCAGTTCTTC.

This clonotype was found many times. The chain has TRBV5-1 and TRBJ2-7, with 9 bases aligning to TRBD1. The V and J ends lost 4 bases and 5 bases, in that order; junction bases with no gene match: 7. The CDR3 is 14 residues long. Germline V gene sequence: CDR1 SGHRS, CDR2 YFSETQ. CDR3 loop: CASSRGQGPDEQYF. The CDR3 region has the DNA TGCGCCAGCAGCCGGGGACAGGGCCCCGACGAGCAGTACTTC.

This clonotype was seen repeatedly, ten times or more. For the CDR3, the DNA is TGCAGTGCTAGTTACCGGGGGGCAAGCAATGAGCAGTTCTTC. It yields the protein CSASYRGASNEQFF. The chain has TRBV20-1 and TRBJ2-1; D perhaps matches TRBD2 (7 bases). The V gene lost 3 bases and the J gene lost 6 bases, with 15 bases spanning the gap. The CDR3 contains 14 residues. The V gene's germline CDR1 is DFQATT and CDR2 SNEGSKA (reference sequence).

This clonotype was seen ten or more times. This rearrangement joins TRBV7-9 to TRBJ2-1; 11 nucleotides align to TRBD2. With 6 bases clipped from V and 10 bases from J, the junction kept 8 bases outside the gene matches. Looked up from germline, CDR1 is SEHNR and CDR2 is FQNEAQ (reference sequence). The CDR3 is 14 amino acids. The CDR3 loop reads CASSTSGGPPEQFF. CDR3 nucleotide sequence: TGTGCCAGCAGTACTAGCGGGGGCCCCCCCGAGCAGTTCTTC.

This CDR3 reads CASSPGQGDRNQPQHF. The DNA of the CDR3 is TGTGCCAGCTCACCGGGACAGGGGGACAGAAATCAGCCCCAGCATTTT. The chain has TRBV18 and TRBJ1-5, with TRBD1 matching 11 bases. Germline lookup yields CDR1 KGHSH and CDR2 LQKENI. The CDR3 length is 16 residues. V was clipped by 3 bases and J by 4 bases; unmatched bases: 5.

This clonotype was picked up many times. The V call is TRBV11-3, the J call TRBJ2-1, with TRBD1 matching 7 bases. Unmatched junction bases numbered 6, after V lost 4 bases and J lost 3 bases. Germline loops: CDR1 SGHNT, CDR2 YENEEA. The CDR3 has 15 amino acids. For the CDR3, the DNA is TGTGCCAGCAGCTCGGCAGGGGGAGTCTACAATGAGCAGTTCTTC. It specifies CASSSAGGVYNEQFF.